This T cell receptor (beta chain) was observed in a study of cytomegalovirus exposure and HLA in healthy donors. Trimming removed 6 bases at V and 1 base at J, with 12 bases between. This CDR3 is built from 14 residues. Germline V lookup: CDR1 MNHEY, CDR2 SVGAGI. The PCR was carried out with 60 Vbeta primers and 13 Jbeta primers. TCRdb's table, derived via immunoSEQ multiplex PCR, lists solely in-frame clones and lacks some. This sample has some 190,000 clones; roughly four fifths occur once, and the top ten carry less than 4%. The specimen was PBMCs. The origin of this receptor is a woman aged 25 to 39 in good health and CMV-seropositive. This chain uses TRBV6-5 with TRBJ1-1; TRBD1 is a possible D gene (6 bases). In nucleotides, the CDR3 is TGTGCCAGCAGGGGGGGGGCAGGGAACACTGAAGCTTTCTTT. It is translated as CASRGGAGNTEAFF.